The rows below give T cell receptor beta chains drawn from one sample of a study of T cells in Graves' hyperthyroidism and ophthalmopathy. TCRdb re-called the multiplex PCR reads through MiXCR, storing one row per CDR3 protein. The sample consists of around 700,000 distinct CDR3 sequences, around 20% of them appearing once. The sequenced sample consisted of blood. Receptor source: a woman aged 50 to 60 with Graves' hyperthyroidism that later progressed to Graves' ophthalmopathy. The CDR3 runs from the conserved cysteine through the conserved F or W. D genes are given only for firm matches. Clone size is stated in some rows and not others, as once, few, many or a class when expanded.

CDR3	DNA	V	J	D	size
CASSQSGQGVNQPQHF	TGTGCCAGCAGCCAATCCGGACAGGGTGTCAATCAGCCCCAGCATTTT	TRBV3-1	TRBJ1-5	TRBD1	many
CASSPPGQGLYGYTF	TGTGCCAGCAGCCCCCCGGGACAGGGGCTTTATGGCTACACCTTC	TRBV3-1	TRBJ1-2	TRBD1	-
CSTGGASGYTF	TGCAGTACAGGGGGCGCTTCTGGCTACACCTTC	TRBV20-1	TRBJ1-2	TRBD1	few
CASKVLRGAIYNEQFF	TGCGCAAGCAAAGTCCTGCGGGGGGCCATTTACAATGAGCAGTTCTTC	TRBV5-1	TRBJ2-1	TRBD2	few
CASSVDVGTNQPQHF	TGTGCCAGCAGCGTAGATGTCGGGACCAATCAGCCCCAGCATTTT	TRBV9	TRBJ1-5	-	many
CSAPVGQSYNEQFF	TGCAGTGCCCCTGTGGGACAGTCCTACAATGAGCAGTTCTTC	TRBV20-1	TRBJ2-1	TRBD1	many
CASSPRHEFSYNEQFF	TGTGCCAGCTCACCTCGTCACGAATTCTCCTACAATGAGCAGTTCTTC	TRBV18	TRBJ2-1	-	many
CSIEEDSIGQYF	TGCAGCATTGAAGAGGACAGTATCGGCCAGTACTTC	TRBV29-1	TRBJ2-5	-	few
CASSARAGGTETQYF	TGTGCCAGCAGCGCTCGGGCAGGGGGGACAGAGACCCAGTACTTC	TRBV9	TRBJ2-5	-	few
CASSVRAGRQETQYF	TGTGCCAGCAGCGTAAGAGCGGGGAGACAAGAGACCCAGTACTTC	TRBV9	TRBJ2-5	TRBD2	few
CASSPRRDNYGYTF	TGTGCCAGCTCACCCCGACGGGACAACTATGGCTACACCTTC	TRBV18	TRBJ1-2	-	-
CASSSPPGTSSAGELFF	TGTGCCAGCAGCTCCCCCCCGGGGACTAGTTCCGCCGGGGAGCTGTTTTTT	TRBV11-2	TRBJ2-2	TRBD2	few
CASSLGVAPNEQFF	TGTGCCAGCAGCTTAGGGGTAGCGCCCAATGAGCAGTTCTTC	TRBV7-3	TRBJ2-1	-	few
CASSMRGGTKGYTF	TGTGCCAGTAGTATGAGGGGGGGAACAAAAGGCTACACCTTC	TRBV19	TRBJ1-2	-	-
CASSSLLRGASTDTQYF	TGTGCCAGCAGCAGCCTACTTCGGGGGGCTAGCACAGATACGCAGTATTTT	TRBV9	TRBJ2-3	-	-
CASSPGLHLGATHNEQFF	TGTGCCAGCAGCCCCGGTCTGCATCTGGGAGCCACCCACAATGAGCAGTTCTTC	TRBV7-6	TRBJ2-1	-	-
CASSYVRDRGPTEAFF	TGTGCCAGCAGTTACGTCAGGGACAGGGGCCCCACTGAAGCTTTCTTT	TRBV6-5	TRBJ1-1	TRBD1	many
CSAFPENTEAFF	TGCAGTGCTTTCCCAGAGAACACTGAAGCTTTCTTT	TRBV20-1	TRBJ1-1	-	many
CASSWGSANSPLHF	TGTGCCAGCAGTTGGGGGTCGGCTAATTCACCCCTCCACTTT	TRBV27	TRBJ1-6	-	few
CASSESSSGEETQYF	TGCGCCAGCAGTGAGTCATCTAGCGGGGAGGAGACCCAGTACTTC	TRBV10-1	TRBJ2-5	TRBD2	-
CATRRQGRYEQYF	TGTGCCACCAGAAGACAGGGGCGCTACGAGCAGTACTTC	TRBV24-1	TRBJ2-7	TRBD1	many
CSASRDITYEQYF	TGCAGTGCTAGCCGGGACATAACCTACGAGCAGTACTTC	TRBV20-1	TRBJ2-7	-	many
CSARDFGVETQYF	TGCAGTGCTAGGGACTTCGGGGTGGAGACCCAGTACTTC	TRBV20-1	TRBJ2-5	-	many
CASSLEGAWLAEAFF	TGCGCCAGCAGCTTGGAGGGGGCCTGGTTGGCTGAAGCTTTCTTT	TRBV5-1	TRBJ1-1	TRBD1	few
CASRRSQTIYGYTF	TGTGCCAGCAGACGCTCCCAAACAATATATGGCTACACCTTC	TRBV6-1	TRBJ1-2	-	many
CASSLGDPGNTIYF	TGTGCCAGCAGTTTGGGGGACCCTGGAAACACCATATATTTT	TRBV12-3/TRBV12-4	TRBJ1-3	-	many
CSARESGATSYNSPLHF	TGCAGTGCTAGAGAGTCGGGGGCTACGTCCTATAATTCACCCCTCCACTTT	TRBV20-1	TRBJ1-6	-	many
CASSLVQTSTGELFF	TGCGCCAGCAGCTTAGTACAGACTTCCACCGGGGAGCTGTTTTTT	TRBV5-1	TRBJ2-2	-	few
CASSEGWNEQYF	TGTGCCAGCAGTGAAGGTTGGAACGAGCAGTACTTC	TRBV7-9	TRBJ2-7	-	many
CASSLPGDTQYF	TGTGCCAGCAGTCTTCCGGGGGATACGCAGTATTTT	TRBV27	TRBJ2-3	-	-
CASSLRGPYEQYF	TGTGCCAGCAGCCTAAGAGGTCCCTACGAGCAGTACTTC	TRBV27	TRBJ2-7	-	many
CASTDRGIRTDTQYF	TGCGCCAGCACTGATCGGGGGATCAGAACAGATACGCAGTATTTT	TRBV10-2	TRBJ2-3	-	few
CASSPGPGYEQFF	TGCGCCAGCAGCCCCGGCCCCGGATATGAGCAGTTCTTC	TRBV4-1	TRBJ2-1	-	-
CSARAPTGSYEQYF	TGCAGTGCTAGAGCCCCAACAGGCTCCTACGAGCAGTACTTC	TRBV20-1	TRBJ2-7	-	many
CASSMVREDEQFF	TGTGCCAGTAGTATGGTGCGTGAAGATGAGCAGTTCTTC	TRBV19	TRBJ2-1	-	-
CASSEDRESNYGYTF	TGCGCCAGCAGTGAGGACAGGGAATCTAACTATGGCTACACCTTC	TRBV10-1	TRBJ1-2	TRBD1	many
CASSLVTAATYEQYF	TGTGCCAGCAGCTTAGTGACGGCGGCCACCTACGAGCAGTACTTC	TRBV7-2	TRBJ2-7	-	many
CASRPRDISSYEQYF	TGTGCCAGCAGGCCCCGGGACATAAGCTCCTACGAGCAGTACTTC	TRBV6-2/TRBV6-3	TRBJ2-7	-	-
CASNSGWSWQETQYF	TGTGCCAGCAACTCGGGGTGGTCCTGGCAAGAGACCCAGTACTTC	TRBV9	TRBJ2-5	-	-
CSVTADGALGYTF	TGCAGCGTAACGGCCGATGGGGCGTTGGGCTACACCTTC	TRBV29-1	TRBJ1-2	-	-
CASSFPAGGEYNEQFF	TGTGCCAGCAGCTTTCCAGCGGGGGGGGAATACAATGAGCAGTTCTTC	TRBV5-4	TRBJ2-1	TRBD2	few
CASSYSNQGHQETQYF	TGTGCCAGCAGTTACTCGAATCAGGGACACCAAGAGACCCAGTACTTC	TRBV6-5	TRBJ2-5	-	-
CAAGDSSNSPLHF	TGTGCAGCGGGGGACAGCTCCAACTCACCCCTCCACTTT	TRBV19	TRBJ1-6	TRBD1	-
CASRVGRDEQFF	TGTGCCAGCAGAGTGGGTAGGGATGAGCAGTTCTTC	TRBV12-3/TRBV12-4	TRBJ2-1	-	-
CASSEWTDTNEKLFF	TGTGCCAGCAGTGAGTGGACGGATACTAATGAAAAACTGTTTTTT	TRBV12-3/TRBV12-4	TRBJ1-4	-	many
CASSHGTGNEQYF	TGTGCCAGCAGCCACGGGACAGGGAACGAGCAGTACTTC	TRBV3-1	TRBJ2-7	TRBD1	-
CASSEAVLGNEQLF	TGTGCCAGCAGTGAAGCCGTACTGGGTAATGAGCAGCTCTTC	TRBV2	TRBJ2-1	-	-
CASRASGNTIYF	TGTGCCAGCCGAGCGAGCGGAAACACCATATATTTT	TRBV6-1	TRBJ1-3	-	many
CASSVDSGNTIYF	TGTGCCAGCAGCGTGGACTCTGGAAACACCATATATTTT	TRBV7-8	TRBJ1-3	-	many
CASSPTGDQPQHF	TGTGCCAGCAGCCCGACAGGGGATCAGCCCCAGCATTTT	TRBV2	TRBJ1-5	TRBD1	many
CSAEGLGGNTIYF	TGCAGTGCAGAGGGCCTGGGGGGAAACACCATATATTTT	TRBV20-1	TRBJ1-3	-	many
CASGGVMNTEAFF	TGTGCCAGCGGCGGGGTCATGAACACTGAAGCTTTCTTT	TRBV27	TRBJ1-1	-	few
CSAYRDGGGNTQYF	TGCAGTGCTTACCGGGATGGGGGCGGAAATACGCAGTATTTT	TRBV20-1	TRBJ2-3	-	few
CASSPVRVAGGETQYF	TGTGCCAGCAGTCCCGTCCGAGTAGCGGGTGGAGAGACCCAGTACTTC	TRBV7-9	TRBJ2-5	TRBD2	many
CASSFPGGGNTEAFF	TGTGCCAGCAGTTTCCCCGGGGGCGGGAACACTGAAGCTTTCTTT	TRBV28	TRBJ1-1	-	-